This T cell receptor (beta chain) was sequenced for a study of esophageal squamous cell carcinoma under preoperative chemotherapy. A few counts support this clonotype. Trimming cost V 1 base and J 0 bases, with 7 bases left between them. CDR3 length: 15 amino acids. CDR1 and CDR2 from the germline V gene are SEHNR and FQNEAQ (reference sequence). Time point denoted: after preoperative PTX-NDP chemotherapy. From the PCR reads, TCRdb called clonotypes with MiXCR, one entry per CDR3 protein. The sample holds tens of thousands of distinct CDR3 sequences; around half are singletons and the top ten take roughly 20%.

Sampling was carried out from a patient given preoperative chemotherapy. The TCR sequence derives from a human donor with esophageal squamous cell carcinoma. The donor label of this sample is uncertain. The V call is TRBV7-9, the J call TRBJ2-4; D is uncertain. CDR3 loop: CASSLVVGAKNIQYF. In nucleotides, the CDR3 is TGTGCCAGCAGCTTAGTCGTGGGAGCCAAAAACATTCAGTACTTC.